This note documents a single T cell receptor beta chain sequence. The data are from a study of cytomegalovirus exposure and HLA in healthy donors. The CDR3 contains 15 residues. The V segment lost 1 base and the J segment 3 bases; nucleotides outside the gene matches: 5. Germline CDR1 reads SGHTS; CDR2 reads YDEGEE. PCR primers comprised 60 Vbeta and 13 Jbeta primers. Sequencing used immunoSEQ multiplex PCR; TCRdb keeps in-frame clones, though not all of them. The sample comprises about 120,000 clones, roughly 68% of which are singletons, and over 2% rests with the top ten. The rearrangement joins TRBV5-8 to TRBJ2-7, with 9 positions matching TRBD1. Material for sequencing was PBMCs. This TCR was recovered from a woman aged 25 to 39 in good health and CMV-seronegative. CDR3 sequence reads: CASSLSGQGYYEQYF. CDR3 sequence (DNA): TGTGCCAGCAGCTTGTCAGGACAGGGGTACTACGAGCAGTACTTC.